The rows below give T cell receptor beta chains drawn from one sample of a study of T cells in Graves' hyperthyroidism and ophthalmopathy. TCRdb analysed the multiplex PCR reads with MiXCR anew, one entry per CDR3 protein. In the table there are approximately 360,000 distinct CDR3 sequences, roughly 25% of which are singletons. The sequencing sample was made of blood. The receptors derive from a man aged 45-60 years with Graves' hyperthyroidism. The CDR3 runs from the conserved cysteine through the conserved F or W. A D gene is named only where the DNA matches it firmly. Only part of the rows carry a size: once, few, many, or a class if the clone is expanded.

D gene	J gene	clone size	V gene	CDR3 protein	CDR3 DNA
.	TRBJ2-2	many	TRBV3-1	CASKSASVYGELFF	TGTGCCAGCAAGTCCGCGTCCGTGTACGGGGAGCTGTTTTTT
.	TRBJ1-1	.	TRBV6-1	CASSEGFVGMNTEAFF	TGTGCCAGCAGTGAAGGGTTTGTCGGTATGAACACTGAAGCTTTCTTT
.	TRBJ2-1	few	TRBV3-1	CASSAGYNEQFF	TGTGCCAGCAGTGCAGGTTACAATGAGCAGTTCTTC
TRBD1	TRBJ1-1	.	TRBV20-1	CSADNRGLRDEAFF	TGCAGTGCGGATAACAGGGGGTTAAGGGATGAAGCTTTCTTT
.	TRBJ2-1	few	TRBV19	CASSIYSGPHNEQFF	TGTGCCAGTAGTATATATTCGGGACCCCACAATGAGCAGTTCTTC
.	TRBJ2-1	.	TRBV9	CASSVEGYNEQFF	TGTGCCAGCAGCGTAGAGGGTTACAATGAGCAGTTCTTC
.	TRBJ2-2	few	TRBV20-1	CSARAFNTGELFF	TGCAGTGCCAGGGCCTTTAACACCGGGGAGCTGTTTTTT
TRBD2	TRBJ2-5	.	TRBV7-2	CASSLDSSGRGQYF	TGTGCCAGCAGCTTAGATTCTAGCGGGAGAGGTCAGTACTTC
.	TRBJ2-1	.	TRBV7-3	CASSSNGFADNEQFF	TGTGCCAGCAGCTCCAACGGTTTTGCGGACAATGAGCAGTTCTTC
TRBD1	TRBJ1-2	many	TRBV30	CAWSRYVGTEKNYGYTF	TGTGCCTGGAGTCGATATGTCGGGACAGAGAAGAACTATGGCTACACCTTC
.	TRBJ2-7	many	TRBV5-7	CASSRFQQGPREQYF	TGTGCCAGCAGCCGTTTCCAACAGGGCCCCCGGGAGCAGTACTTC
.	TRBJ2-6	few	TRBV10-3	CAISEGGGANVLTF	TGTGCCATCAGTGAAGGTGGTGGGGCCAACGTCCTGACTTTC
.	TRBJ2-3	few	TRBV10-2	CATSGGQTSTDTQYF	TGCGCCACCTCAGGGGGGCAAACTAGCACAGATACGCAGTATTTT
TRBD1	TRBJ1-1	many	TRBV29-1	CSAAPGQGPTEAFF	TGCAGCGCAGCACCGGGACAGGGACCCACTGAAGCTTTCTTT
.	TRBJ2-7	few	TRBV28	CASSFKHESSYEQYF	TGTGCCAGCAGTTTCAAACACGAGAGCTCCTACGAGCAGTACTTC
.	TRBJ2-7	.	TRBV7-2	CATRNTPYEQYF	TGTGCCACCAGAAACACCCCCTACGAGCAGTACTTC
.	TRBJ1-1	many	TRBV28	CASSWQASGGAGTEAFF	TGTGCCAGCAGTTGGCAGGCCTCGGGGGGCGCGGGAACTGAAGCTTTCTTT
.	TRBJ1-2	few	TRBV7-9	CASSPRGGDYGYTF	TGTGCCAGCAGCCCCCGCGGGGGAGACTATGGCTACACCTTC
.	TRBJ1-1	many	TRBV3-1	CASSQVFSEAFF	TGTGCCAGCAGCCAAGTGTTCAGTGAAGCTTTCTTT
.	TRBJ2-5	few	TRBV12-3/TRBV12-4	CASSFSQGQETQYF	TGTGCCAGCAGTTTTTCCCAGGGGCAAGAGACCCAGTACTTC
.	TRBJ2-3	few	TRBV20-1	CSAREGGAGTTQYF	TGCAGTGCTAGAGAGGGCGGGGCAGGGACTACGCAGTATTTT
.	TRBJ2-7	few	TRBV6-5	CASSYDGTYEQYF	TGTGCCAGCAGTTACGACGGTACCTACGAGCAGTACTTC